This TCR beta chain originates from a study of spatial heterogeneity in lung cancer. The overall study: More than 9.5 raw reads, on average, carried each unique TCR and UMI combination.

This CDR3 has 12 amino acids. Time point denoted: blood at routine non-recurrence follow-up after resection. In the library, each TCR cDNA molecule bore its own unique molecular identifier. TCRdb itself ran the 5' RACE reads through MiXCR, one entry per CDR3 protein. The repertoire consists of around 100,000 distinct CDR3 sequences, with roughly 10% occurring once and the leading ten covering 24%. The rearrangement uses TRBV21-1 and TRBJ2-3; TRBD1 is taken as the D call from the table, unchecked against the DNA. TRBV21-1 is assigned pseudogene status. The sample was PBMCs, taken at follow-up. The source is a female donor with early-stage non-small cell lung cancer. The CDR3 here is CASSRRPEAPQF. The CDR3, as DNA: TGTGCCAGCAGCAGACGGCCTGAGGCCCCCCAATTT.